This is a list of T cell receptor beta chains from one sample in a study of blood T cell repertoires in COVID-19. Generated by immunoSEQ multiplex PCR, the TCRdb table keeps only in-frame clones and is missing some. Of some 120,000 clones listed, roughly 89% are singletons. Sequenced sample: peripheral blood. These TCRs come from a woman aged 45-59 years with acute or convalescent COVID-19. Each CDR3 is given with its conserved first and last residue.

j_call | v_call | cdr3_aa
TRBJ2-7 | TRBV4-3 | CASSQDLRAGSYEQYF
TRBJ1-2 | TRBV19 | CASSNPGQGDYGYTF
TRBJ1-4 | TRBV5-4 | CASSSRDSGAPGGEKLFF
TRBJ2-3 | TRBV4-3 | CASSQDAASGRPTQYF
TRBJ1-4 | TRBV27 | CASSLSRQGSEKLFF
TRBJ1-3 | TRBV11-2 | CASSRTGIDTIYF
TRBJ2-1 | TRBV2 | CARGLTSGTYNEQFF
TRBJ2-7 | TRBV2 | CASSDRDSRAYEQYF
TRBJ1-2 | TRBV19 | CASIWEGVNYGYTF
TRBJ2-1 | TRBV27 | CASSRLQGEQFF
TRBJ1-2 | TRBV18 | CASSPYREDYGYTF
TRBJ1-5 | TRBV6-2/TRBV6-3 | CASSYMSTGGNQPQHF
TRBJ2-7 | TRBV5-1 | CASSRGGPNYEQYF
TRBJ2-6 | TRBV9 | CASSVAPLFGANVLTF
TRBJ2-5 | TRBV3-1/TRBV3-2 | CASSQDVGSGTSGQETQYF
TRBJ2-7 | TRBV20-1 | CSVRSGHEQYF
TRBJ1-2 | TRBV6-6 | CASTSAGANYGYTF
TRBJ2-2 | TRBV5-1 | CASSLGTSNTGELFF
TRBJ1-2 | TRBV11-2 | CASRRAGNYGYTF
TRBJ2-3 | TRBV10-1 | CASSEGGTQYF
TRBJ1-5 | TRBV7-2 | CASSSTGYNQPQHF
TRBJ2-1 | TRBV5-4 | CASSLSSGRRSGSYNEQFF
TRBJ2-7 | TRBV10-3 | CAIRSRDRGYEQYF
TRBJ2-3 | TRBV15 | CATSRQATAPDTQYF
TRBJ2-1 | TRBV7-6 | CASSSGGGTINEQFF
TRBJ2-3 | TRBV2 | CASSRDRGPTDTQYF
TRBJ2-7 | TRBV6-2/TRBV6-3 | CASSTTSIEQYF
TRBJ1-5 | TRBV6-2/TRBV6-3 | CASSVGHYNQPQHF
TRBJ2-3 | TRBV6-1 | CASSEGAGTDTQYF
TRBJ2-3 | TRBV11-1 | CASSVLRDSSTDTQYF
TRBJ1-5 | TRBV30 | CAWSPGQLDQPQHF
TRBJ2-7 | TRBV5-1 | CASSLRTPTYEQYF